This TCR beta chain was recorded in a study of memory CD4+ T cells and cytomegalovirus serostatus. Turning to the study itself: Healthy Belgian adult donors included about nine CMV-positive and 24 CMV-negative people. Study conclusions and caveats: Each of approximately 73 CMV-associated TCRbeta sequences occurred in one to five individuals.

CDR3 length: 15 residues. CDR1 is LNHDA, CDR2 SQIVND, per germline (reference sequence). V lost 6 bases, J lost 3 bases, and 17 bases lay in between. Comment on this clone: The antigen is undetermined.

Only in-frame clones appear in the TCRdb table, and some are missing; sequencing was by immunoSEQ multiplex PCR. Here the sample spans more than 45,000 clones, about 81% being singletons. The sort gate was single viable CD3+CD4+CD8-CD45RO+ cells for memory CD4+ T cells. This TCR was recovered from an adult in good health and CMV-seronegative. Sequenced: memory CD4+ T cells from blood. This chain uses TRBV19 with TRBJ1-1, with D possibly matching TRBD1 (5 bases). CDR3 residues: CASRGMGGLYTEAFF. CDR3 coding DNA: TGTGCCAGTAGAGGGATGGGGGGGTTGTACACTGAAGCTTTCTTT.